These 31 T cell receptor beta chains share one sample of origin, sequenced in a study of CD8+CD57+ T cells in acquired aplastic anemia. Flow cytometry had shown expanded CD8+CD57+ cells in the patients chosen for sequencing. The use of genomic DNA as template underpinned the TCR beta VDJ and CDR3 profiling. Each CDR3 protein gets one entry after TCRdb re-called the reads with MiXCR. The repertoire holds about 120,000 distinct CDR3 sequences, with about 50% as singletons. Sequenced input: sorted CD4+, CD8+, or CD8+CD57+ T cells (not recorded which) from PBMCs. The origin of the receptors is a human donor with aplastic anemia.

The CDR3 spells CAISPSQGAGAQYF. CDR3 nucleotide sequence: TGTGCCATCAGCCCTTCACAGGGGGCAGGGGCCCAGTACTTC. This chain uses TRBV10-3 with TRBJ2-5, with 9 bases aligning to TRBD1. There are 14 residues in the CDR3. V lost 6 bases to trimming and J lost 9 bases; unmatched junction nucleotides: 11. Germline V gene data show CDR1 as ENHRY and CDR2 as SYGVKD.

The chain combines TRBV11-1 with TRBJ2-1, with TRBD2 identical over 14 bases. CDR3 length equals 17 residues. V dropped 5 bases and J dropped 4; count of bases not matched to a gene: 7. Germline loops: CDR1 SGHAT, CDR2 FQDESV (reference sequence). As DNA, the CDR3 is TGTGCCAGCAGCCCTTACGGACTAGCGGGGGGTTACAATGAGCAGTTCTTC. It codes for CASSPYGLAGGYNEQFF.

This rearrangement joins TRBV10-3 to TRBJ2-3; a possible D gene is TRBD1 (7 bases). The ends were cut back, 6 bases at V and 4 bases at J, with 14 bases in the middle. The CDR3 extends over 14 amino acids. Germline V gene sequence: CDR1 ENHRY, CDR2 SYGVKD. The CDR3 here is CAISRQGGADTQYF. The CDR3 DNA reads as TGTGCCATCAGCCGACAGGGAGGCGCAGATACGCAGTATTTT.

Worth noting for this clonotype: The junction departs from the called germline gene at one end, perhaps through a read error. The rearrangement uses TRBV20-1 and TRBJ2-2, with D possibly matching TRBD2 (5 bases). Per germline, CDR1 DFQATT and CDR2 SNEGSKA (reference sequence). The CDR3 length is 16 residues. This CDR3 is CGARDRPLTNTGELFF. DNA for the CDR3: TGCGGTGCTAGAGATCGCCCCCTCACCAACACCGGGGAGCTGTTTTTC.

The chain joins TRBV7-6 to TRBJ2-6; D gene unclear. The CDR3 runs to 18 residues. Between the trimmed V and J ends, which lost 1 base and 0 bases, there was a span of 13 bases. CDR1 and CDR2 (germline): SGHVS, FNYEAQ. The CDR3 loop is CASSLGSRTSSGANVLTF. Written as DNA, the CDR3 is TGTGCCAGCAGCTTAGGCTCTAGGACCAGCTCTGGGGCCAACGTCCTGACTTTC. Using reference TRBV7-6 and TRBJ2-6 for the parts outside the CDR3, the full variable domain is GAGVSQSPRYKVTKRGQDVALRCDPISGHVSLYWYRQALGQGPEFLTYFNYEAQQDKSGLPNDRFSAERPEGSISTLTIQRTEQRDSAMYRCASSLGSRTSSGANVLTFGAGSRLTVL.

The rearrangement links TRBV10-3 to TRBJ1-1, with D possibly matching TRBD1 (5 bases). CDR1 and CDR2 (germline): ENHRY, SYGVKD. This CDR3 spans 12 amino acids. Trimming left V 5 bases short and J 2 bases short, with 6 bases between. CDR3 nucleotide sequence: TGTGCCATCAGTTGGGACAACACTGAAGCTTTCTTT. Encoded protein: CAISWDNTEAFF.

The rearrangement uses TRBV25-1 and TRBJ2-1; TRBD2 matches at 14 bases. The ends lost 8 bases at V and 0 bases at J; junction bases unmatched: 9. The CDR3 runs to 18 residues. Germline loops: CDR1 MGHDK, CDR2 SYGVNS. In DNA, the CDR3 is TGTGCCAGCGTCGCCGGACTAGCGGGGGGATACTCCTACAATGAGCAGTTCTTC. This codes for CASVAGLAGGYSYNEQFF.

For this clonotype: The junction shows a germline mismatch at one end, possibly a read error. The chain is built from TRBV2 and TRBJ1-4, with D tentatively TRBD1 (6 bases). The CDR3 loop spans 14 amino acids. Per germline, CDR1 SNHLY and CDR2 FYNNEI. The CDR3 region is CASRARGANEKLFF. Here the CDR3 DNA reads TGTGCCAGCAGGGCAAGGGGGGCCAATGAAAAGCTGTTTTTT.

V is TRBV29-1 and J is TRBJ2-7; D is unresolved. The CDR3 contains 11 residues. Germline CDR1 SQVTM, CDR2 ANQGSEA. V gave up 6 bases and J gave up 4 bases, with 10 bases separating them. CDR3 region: CSVSGPYEQYF. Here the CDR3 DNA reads TGCAGCGTATCCGGGCCTTACGAGCAGTACTTC.

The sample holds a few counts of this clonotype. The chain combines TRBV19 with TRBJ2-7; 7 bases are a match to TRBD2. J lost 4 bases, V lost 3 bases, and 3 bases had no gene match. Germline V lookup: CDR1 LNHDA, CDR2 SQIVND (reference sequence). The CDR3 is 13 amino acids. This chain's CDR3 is CASSMGGKYEQYF. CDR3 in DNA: TGTGCCAGTAGTATGGGAGGGAAGTACGAGCAGTACTTC.

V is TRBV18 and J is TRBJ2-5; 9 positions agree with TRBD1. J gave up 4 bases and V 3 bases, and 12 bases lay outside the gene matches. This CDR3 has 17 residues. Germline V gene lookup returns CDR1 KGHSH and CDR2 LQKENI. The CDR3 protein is CASSPATGGESGETQYF. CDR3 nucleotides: TGTGCCAGCTCACCGGCGACAGGGGGGGAATCCGGAGAGACCCAGTACTTC.

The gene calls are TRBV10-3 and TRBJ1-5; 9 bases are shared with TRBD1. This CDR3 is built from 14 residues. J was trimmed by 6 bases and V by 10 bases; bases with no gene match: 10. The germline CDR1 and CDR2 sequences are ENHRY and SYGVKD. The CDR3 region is CASKTGGVSQPQHF. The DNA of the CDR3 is TGTGCCAGCAAAACAGGGGGCGTGAGTCAGCCCCAGCATTTT.

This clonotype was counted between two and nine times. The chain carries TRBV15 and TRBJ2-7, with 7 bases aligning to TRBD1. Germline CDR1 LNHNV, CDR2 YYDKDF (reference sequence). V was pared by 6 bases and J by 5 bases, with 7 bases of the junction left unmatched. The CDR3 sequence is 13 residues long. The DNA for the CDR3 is TGTGCCACCAGACAGACAGGGTCCCACGAGCAGTACTTC. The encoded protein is CATRQTGSHEQYF. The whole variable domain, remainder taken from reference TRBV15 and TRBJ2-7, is DAMVIQNPRYQVTQFGKPVTLSCSQTLNHNVMYWYQQKSSQAPKLLFHYYDKDFNNEADTPDNFQSRRPNTSFCFLDIRSPGLGDTAMYLCATRQTGSHEQYFGPGTRLTVT.

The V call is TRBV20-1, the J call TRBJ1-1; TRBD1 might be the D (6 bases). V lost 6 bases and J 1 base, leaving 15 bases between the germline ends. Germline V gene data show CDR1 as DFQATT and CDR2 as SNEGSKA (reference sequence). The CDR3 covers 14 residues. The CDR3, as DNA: TGCAGTGCCCCGGTCGGGGGCGGGAACACTGAAGCTTTCTTT. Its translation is CSAPVGGGNTEAFF.

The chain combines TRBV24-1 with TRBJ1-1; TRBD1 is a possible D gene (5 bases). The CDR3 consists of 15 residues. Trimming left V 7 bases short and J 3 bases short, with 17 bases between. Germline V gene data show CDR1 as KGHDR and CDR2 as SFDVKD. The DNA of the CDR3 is TGTGCCACCAGCCCAGGGACTACGGGGGACACTGAAGCTTTCTTT. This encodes CATSPGTTGDTEAFF.

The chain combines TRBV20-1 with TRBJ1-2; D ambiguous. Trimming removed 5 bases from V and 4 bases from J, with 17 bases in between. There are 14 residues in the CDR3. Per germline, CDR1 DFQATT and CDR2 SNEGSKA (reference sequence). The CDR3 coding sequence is TGCAGTGCTTCCATGGACGGCCGTCCCTATGGCTACACCTTC. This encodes CSASMDGRPYGYTF.

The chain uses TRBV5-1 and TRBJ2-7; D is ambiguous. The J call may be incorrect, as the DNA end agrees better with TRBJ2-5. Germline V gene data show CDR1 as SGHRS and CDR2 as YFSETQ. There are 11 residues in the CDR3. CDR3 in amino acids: CASNMMETQYF. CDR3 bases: TGCGCCAGCAACATGATGGAGACCCAGTACTTC.

CDR3 nucleotide sequence: TGTGCCAGCAGTGACCCCGGAGTAGGCAAAAACATTCAGTACTTC. It specifies CASSDPGVGKNIQYF. The rearrangement uses TRBV25-1 and TRBJ2-4; D call uncertain. CDR1 is MGHDK, CDR2 SYGVNS, per germline. The CDR3 is 15 amino acids. Trimming took off 3 bases at V and 3 bases at J, with 12 bases between the two ends.

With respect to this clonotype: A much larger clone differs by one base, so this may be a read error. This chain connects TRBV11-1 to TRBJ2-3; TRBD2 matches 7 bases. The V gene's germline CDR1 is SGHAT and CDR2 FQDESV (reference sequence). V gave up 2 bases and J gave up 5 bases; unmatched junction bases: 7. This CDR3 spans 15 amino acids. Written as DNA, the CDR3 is TGTGCCAGCAGCTTACTGGGACTATGCCAAGATACGCAGTATTTT. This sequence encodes CASSLLGLCQDTQYF.

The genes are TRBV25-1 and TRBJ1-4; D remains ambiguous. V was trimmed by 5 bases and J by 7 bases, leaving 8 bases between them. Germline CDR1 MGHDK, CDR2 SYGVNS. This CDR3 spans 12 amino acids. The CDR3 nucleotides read TGTGCCAGCAGTATCTGGGCTGAAAAACTGTTTTTT. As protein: CASSIWAEKLFF.

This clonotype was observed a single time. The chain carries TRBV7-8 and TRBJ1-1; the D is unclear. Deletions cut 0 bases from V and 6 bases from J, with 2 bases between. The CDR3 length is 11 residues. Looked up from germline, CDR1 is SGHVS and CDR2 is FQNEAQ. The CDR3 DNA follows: TGTGCCAGCAGCTTAGCCTCTGAAGCTTTCTTT. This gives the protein CASSLASEAFF.

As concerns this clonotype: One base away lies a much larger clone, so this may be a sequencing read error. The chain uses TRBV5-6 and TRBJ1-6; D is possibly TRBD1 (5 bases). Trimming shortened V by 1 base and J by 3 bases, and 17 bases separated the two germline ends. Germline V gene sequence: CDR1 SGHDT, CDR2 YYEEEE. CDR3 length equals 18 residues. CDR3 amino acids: CASSLLVPRGVYNSPLHF. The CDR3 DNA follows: TGTGCCAGCAGCTTGTTAGTCCCTAGAGGGGTCTATAATTCACCCCTCCACTTT.

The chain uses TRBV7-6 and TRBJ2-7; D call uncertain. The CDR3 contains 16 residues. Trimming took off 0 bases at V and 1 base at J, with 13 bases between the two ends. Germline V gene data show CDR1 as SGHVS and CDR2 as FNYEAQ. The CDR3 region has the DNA TGTGCCAGCAGCTTAGCGTGGGCAGTTTCTTCCTACGAGCAGTACTTC. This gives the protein CASSLAWAVSSYEQYF.

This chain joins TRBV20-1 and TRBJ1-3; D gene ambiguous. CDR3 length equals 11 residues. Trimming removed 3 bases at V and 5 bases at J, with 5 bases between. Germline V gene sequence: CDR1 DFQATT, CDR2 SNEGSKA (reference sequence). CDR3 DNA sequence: TGCAGTGCTAGGGTCAGAAACACCATATATTTT. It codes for CSARVRNTIYF.

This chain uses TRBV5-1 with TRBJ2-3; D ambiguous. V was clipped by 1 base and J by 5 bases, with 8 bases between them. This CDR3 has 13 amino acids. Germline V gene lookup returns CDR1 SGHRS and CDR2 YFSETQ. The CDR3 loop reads CASSLRSEDTQYF. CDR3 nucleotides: TGCGCCAGCAGCTTGAGGTCGGAAGATACGCAGTATTTT.

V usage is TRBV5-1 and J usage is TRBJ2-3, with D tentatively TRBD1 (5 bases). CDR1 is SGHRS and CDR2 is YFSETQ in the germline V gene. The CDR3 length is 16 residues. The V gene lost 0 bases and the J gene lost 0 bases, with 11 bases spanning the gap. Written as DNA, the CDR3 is TGCGCCAGCAGCTTGGAGGTAGGGGCGAGCACAGATACGCAGTATTTT. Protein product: CASSLEVGASTDTQYF.

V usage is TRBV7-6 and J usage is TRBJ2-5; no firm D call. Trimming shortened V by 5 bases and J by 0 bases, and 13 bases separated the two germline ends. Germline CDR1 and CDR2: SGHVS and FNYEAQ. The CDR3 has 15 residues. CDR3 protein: CASSPTPTYQETQYF. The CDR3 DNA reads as TGTGCCAGCAGCCCGACCCCCACGTACCAAGAGACCCAGTACTTC.

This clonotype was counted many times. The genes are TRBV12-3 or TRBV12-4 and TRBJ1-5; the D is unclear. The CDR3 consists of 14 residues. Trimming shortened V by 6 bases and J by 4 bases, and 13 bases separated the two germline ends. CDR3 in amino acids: CASSPKGPNQPQHF. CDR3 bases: TGTGCCAGCAGCCCGAAGGGCCCTAATCAGCCCCAGCATTTT.

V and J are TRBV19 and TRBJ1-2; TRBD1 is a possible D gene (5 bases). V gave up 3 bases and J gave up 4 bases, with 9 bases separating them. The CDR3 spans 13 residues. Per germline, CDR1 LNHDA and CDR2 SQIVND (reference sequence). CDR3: CASSIGTTYGYTF. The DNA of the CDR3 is TGTGCCAGTAGTATTGGGACTACCTATGGCTACACCTTC.

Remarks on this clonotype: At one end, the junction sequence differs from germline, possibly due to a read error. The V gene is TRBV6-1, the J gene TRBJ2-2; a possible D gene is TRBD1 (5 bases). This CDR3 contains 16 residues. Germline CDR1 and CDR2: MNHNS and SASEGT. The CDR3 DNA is TGTGCCAGCAGTGATAGGGGCCAAAGGAACTCCGGGGAGCTGTTTTTT. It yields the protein CASSDRGQRNSGELFF.

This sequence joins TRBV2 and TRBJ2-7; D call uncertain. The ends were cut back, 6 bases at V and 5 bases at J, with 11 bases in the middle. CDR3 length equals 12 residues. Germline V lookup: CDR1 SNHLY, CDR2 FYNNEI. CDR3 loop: CASRIGRNEQYF. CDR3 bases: TGTGCCAGCAGGATCGGAAGGAACGAGCAGTACTTC.